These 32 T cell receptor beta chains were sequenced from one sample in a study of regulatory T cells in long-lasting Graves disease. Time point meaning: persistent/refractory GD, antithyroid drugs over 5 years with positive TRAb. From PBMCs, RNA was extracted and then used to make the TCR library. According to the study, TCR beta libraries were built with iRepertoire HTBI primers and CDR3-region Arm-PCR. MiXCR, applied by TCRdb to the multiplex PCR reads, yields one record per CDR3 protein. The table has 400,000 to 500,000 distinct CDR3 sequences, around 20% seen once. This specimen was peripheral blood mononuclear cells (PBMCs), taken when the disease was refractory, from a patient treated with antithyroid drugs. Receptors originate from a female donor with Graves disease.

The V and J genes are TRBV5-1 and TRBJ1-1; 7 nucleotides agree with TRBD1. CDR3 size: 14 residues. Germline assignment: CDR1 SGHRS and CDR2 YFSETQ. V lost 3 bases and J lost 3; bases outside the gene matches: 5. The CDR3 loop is CASSSLTGDTEAFF. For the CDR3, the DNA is TGCGCCAGCAGCTCCCTCACAGGGGACACTGAAGCTTTCTTT.

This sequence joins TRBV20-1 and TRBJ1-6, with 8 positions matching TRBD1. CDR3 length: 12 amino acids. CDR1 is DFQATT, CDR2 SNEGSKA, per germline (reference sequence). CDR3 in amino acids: CSGQGNNSPLHF. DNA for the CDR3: TGCAGCGGACAGGGAAATAATTCACCCCTCCACTTT.

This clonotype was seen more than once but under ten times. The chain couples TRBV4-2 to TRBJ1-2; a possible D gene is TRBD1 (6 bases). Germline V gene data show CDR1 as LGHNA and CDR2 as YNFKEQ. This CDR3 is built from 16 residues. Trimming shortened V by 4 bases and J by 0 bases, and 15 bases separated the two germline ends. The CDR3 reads CASSPYRTETNYGYTF. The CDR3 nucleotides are TGTGCCAGCAGCCCCTACAGGACAGAGACTAACTATGGCTACACCTTC.

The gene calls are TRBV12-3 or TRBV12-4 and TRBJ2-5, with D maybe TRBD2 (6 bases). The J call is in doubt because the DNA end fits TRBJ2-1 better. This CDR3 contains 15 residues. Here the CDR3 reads CASSIWDSGDNEQFF. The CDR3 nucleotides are TGTGCCAGCAGTATCTGGGACTCGGGCGACAATGAGCAGTTCTTC.

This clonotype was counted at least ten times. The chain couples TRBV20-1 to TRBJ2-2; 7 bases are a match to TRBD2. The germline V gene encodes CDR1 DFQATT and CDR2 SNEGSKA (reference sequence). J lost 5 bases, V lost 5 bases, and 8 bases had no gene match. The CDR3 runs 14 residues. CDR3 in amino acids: CSAVPWGGTGELFF. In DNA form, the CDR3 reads TGCAGTGCTGTACCCTGGGGGGGTACCGGGGAGCTGTTTTTT.

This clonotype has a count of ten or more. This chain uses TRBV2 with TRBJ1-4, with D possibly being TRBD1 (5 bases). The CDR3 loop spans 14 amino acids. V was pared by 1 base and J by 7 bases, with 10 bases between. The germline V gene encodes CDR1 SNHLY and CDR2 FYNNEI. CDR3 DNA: TGTGCCAGCAGTGAAGAGGGGAATGGTGAAAAACTGTTTTTT. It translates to CASSEEGNGEKLFF.

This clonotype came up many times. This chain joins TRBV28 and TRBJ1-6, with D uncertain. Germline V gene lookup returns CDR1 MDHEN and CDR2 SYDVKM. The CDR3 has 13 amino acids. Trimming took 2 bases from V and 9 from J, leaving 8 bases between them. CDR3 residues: CASSLPVPSPLHF. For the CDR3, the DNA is TGTGCCAGCAGTTTACCAGTCCCTTCACCCCTCCACTTT.

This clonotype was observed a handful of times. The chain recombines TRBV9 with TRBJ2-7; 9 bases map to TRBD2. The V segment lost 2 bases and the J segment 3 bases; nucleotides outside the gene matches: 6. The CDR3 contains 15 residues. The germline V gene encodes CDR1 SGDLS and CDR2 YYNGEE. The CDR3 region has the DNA TGTGCCAGCAGCGTCTCTAGCGGGACATACTACGAGCAGTACTTC. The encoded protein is CASSVSSGTYYEQYF.

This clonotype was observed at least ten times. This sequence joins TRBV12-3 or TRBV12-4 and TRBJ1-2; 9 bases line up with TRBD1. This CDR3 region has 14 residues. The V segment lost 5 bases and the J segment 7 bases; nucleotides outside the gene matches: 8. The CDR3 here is CASSPTGQGIGYTF. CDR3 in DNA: TGTGCCAGCAGTCCGACGGGACAGGGAATTGGCTACACCTTC.

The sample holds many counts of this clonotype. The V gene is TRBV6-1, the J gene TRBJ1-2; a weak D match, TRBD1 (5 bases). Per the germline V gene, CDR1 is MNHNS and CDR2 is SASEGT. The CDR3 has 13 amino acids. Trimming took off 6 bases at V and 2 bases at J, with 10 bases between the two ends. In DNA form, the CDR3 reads TGTGCCAGCAGACCAGGGTTGAACTATGGCTACACCTTC. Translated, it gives CASRPGLNYGYTF.

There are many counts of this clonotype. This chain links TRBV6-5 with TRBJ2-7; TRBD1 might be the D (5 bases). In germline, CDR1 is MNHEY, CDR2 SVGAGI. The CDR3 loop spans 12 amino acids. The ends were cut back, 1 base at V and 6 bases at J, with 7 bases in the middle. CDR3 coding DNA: TGTGCCAGCAGTTACTTGGGGCTCGAGCAGTACTTC. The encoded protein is CASSYLGLEQYF.

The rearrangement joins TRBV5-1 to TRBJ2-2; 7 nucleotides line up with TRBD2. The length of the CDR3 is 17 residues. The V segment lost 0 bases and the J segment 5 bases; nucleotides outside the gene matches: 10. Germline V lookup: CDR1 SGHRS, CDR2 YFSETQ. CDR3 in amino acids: CASSLGASGIPTGELFF. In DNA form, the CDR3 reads TGCGCCAGCAGCTTGGGGGCTAGCGGAATTCCTACCGGGGAGCTGTTTTTT.

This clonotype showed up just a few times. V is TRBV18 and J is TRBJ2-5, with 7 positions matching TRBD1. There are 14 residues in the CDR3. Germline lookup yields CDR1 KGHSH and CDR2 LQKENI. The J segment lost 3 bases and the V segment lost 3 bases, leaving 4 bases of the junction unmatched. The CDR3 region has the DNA TGTGCCAGCTCACCGGGACAGATTGAAGAGACCCAGTACTTC. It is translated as CASSPGQIEETQYF.

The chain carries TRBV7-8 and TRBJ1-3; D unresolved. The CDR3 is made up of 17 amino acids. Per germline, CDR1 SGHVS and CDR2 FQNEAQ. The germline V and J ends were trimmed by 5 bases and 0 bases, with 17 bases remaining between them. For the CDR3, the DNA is TGTGCCAGCAGCCCCCCTTCCTGGCGGAACTCTGGAAACACCATATATTTT. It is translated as CASSPPSWRNSGNTIYF. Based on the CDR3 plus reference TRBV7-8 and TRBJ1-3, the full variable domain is GAGVSQSPRYKVAKRGQDVALRCDPISGHVSLFWYQQALGQGPEFLTYFQNEAQLDKSGLPSDRFFAERPEGSVSTLKIQRTQQEDSAVYLCASSPPSWRNSGNTIYFGEGSWLTVV.

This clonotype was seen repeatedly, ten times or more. The CDR3 DNA reads TGTGCCAGCAGTCAACGACTAGCGGGAGGGCCGCAGACCCAGTACTTC. Residues: CASSQRLAGGPQTQYF. The rearrangement joins TRBV27 to TRBJ2-5; TRBD2 agrees at 14 bases. The CDR3 has 16 residues. Germline CDR1 reads MNHEY; CDR2 reads SMNVEV (reference sequence). The trim removed 5 bases at V and 6 bases at J, leaving 8 bases unmatched.

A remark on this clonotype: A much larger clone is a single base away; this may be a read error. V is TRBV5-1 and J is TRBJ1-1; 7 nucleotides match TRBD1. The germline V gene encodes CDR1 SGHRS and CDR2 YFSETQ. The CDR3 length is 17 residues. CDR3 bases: TGCGCCGGCAGCTTGAGCTTCCACGGTCAGGACAGGCCCGAAGCTTTCTTT. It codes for CAGSLSFHGQDRPEAFF.

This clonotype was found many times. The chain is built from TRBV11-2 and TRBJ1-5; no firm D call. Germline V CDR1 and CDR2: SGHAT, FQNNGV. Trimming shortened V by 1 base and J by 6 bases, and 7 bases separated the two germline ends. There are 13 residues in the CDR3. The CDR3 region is CASSLGAGQPQHF. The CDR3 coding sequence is TGTGCCAGCAGCTTAGGGGCCGGTCAGCCCCAGCATTTT.

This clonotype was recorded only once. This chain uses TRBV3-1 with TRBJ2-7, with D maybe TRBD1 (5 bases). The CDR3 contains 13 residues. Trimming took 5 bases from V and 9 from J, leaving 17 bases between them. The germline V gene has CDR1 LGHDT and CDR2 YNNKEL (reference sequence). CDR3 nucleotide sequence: TGTGCCAGCAGCGGCAAGGGGTTTCGCGGGCAGTACTTC. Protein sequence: CASSGKGFRGQYF.

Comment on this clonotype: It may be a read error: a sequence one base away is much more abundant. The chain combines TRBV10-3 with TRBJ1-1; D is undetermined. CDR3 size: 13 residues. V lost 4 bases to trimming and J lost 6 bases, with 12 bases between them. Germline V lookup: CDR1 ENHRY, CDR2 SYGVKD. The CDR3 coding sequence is TGTGCCATCAGTGGACCCAGTAACGCTGAAGCTTTCTTT. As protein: CAISGPSNAEAFF.

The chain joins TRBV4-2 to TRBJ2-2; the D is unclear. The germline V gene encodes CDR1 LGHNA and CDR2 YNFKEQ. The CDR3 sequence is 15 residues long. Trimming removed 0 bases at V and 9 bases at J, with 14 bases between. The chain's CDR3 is CASSQDLDRARELFF. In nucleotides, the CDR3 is TGTGCCAGCAGCCAAGATCTGGACCGGGCCCGGGAGCTGTTTTTT.

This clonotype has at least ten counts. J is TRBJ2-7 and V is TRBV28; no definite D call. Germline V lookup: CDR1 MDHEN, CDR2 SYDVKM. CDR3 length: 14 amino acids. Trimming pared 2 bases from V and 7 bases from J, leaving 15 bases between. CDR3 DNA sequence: TGTGCCAGCAGTTTAGCGGAGATTTTTGGAGAGCAGTACTTC. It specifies CASSLAEIFGEQYF. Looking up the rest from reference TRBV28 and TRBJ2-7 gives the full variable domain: DVKVTQSSRYLVKRTGEKVFLECVQDMDHENMFWYRQDPGLGLRLIYFSYDVKMKEKGDIPEGYSVSREKKERFSLILESASTNQTSMYLCASSLAEIFGEQYFGPGTRLTVT.

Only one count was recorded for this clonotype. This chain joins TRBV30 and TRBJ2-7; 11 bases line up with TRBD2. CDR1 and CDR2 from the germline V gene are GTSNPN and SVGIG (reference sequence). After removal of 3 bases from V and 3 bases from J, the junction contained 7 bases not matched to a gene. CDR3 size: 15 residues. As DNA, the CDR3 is TGTGCCTGGAGCGGAGGGACTAGCGGCTACTACGAGCAGTACTTC. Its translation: CAWSGGTSGYYEQYF. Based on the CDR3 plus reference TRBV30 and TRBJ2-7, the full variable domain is SQTIHQWPATLVQPVGSPLSLECTVEGTSNPNLYWYRQAAGRGLQLLFYSVGIGQISSEVPQNLSASRPQDRQFILSSKKLLLSDSGFYLCAWSGGTSGYYEQYFGPGTRLTVT.

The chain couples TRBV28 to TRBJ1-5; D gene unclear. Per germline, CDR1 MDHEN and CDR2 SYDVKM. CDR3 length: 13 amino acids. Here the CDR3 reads CAIGSYSNQPQHF. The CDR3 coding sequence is TGTGCTATTGGTAGTTATAGCAATCAGCCCCAGCATTTT. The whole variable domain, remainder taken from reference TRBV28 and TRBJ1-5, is DVKVTQSSRYLVKRTGEKVFLECVQDMDHENMFWYRQDPGLGLRLIYFSYDVKMKEKGDIPEGYSVSREKKERFSLILESASTNQTSMYLCAIGSYSNQPQHFGDGTRLSIL.

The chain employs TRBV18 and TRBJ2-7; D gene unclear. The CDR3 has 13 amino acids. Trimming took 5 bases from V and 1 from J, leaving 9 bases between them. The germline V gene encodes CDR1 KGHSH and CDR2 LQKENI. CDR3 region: CASSATVSYEQYF. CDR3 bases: TGTGCCAGCTCAGCGACGGTTTCCTACGAGCAGTACTTC.

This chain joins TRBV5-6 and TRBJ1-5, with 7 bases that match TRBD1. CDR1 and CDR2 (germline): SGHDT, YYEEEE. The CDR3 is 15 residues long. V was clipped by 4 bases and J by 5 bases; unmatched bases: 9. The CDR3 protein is CASSLYTGTDQPQHF. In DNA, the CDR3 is TGTGCCAGCAGCCTATATACCGGGACAGATCAGCCCCAGCATTTT.

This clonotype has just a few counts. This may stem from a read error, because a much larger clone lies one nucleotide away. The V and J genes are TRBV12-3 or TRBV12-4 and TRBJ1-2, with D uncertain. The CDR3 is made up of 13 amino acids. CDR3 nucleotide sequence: TGTGCCAGCAGTTCAGGAAAGCACTATGGCTACATCTTC. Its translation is CASSSGKHYGYIF.

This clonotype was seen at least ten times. CDR3 nucleotides: TGTGCCAGCAGGGGATCAGGGATCTACGAGCAGTACTTC. Translated: CASRGSGIYEQYF. This chain uses TRBV28 with TRBJ2-7; a possible D gene is TRBD1 (5 bases). V lost 6 bases to trimming and J lost 3 bases, with 12 bases between them. There are 13 residues in the CDR3. CDR1 is MDHEN and CDR2 is SYDVKM in the germline V gene.

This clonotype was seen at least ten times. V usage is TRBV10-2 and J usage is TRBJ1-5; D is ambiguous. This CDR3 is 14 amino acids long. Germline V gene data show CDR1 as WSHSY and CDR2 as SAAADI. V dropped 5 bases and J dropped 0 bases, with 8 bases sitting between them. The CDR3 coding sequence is TGCGCCAGCAGTACTCACGATAGCAATCAGCCCCAGCATTTT. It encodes CASSTHDSNQPQHF.

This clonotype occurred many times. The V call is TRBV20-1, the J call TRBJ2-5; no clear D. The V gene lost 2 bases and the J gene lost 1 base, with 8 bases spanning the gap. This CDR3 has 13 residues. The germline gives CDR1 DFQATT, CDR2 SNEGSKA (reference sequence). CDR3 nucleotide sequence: TGCAGTGCTAGATACACGCGCCAAGAGACCCAGTACTTC. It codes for CSARYTRQETQYF.

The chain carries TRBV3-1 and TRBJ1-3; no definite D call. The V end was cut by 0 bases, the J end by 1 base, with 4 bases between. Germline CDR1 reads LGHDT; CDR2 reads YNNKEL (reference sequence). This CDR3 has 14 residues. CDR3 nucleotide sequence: TGTGCCAGCAGCCAAGACCGATCTGGAAACACCATATATTTT. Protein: CASSQDRSGNTIYF.

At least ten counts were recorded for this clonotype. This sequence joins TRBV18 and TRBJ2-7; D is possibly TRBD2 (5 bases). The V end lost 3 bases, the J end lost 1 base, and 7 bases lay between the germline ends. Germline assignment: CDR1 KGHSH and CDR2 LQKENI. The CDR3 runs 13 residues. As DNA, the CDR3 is TGTGCCAGCTCACCTCGGAGGTCCTACGAGCAGTACTTC. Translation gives CASSPRRSYEQYF.

In DNA, the CDR3 is TGTGCCAGCAGCAGACTAGCGGGAGACAATGAGCAGTTCTTC. It specifies CASSRLAGDNEQFF. This sequence joins TRBV7-8 and TRBJ2-1; 12 bases map to TRBD2. After removal of 5 bases from V and 5 bases from J, the junction contained 1 base not matched to a gene. There are 14 residues in the CDR3. Germline V gene lookup returns CDR1 SGHVS and CDR2 FQNEAQ.